The 15 T cell receptor beta chains reported below all come from one sample, sequenced in a study of regulatory T cells in long-lasting Graves disease. CDR3 regions were amplified by Arm-PCR using iRepertoire HTBI primers to build TCR beta libraries. TCRdb processed the multiplex PCR reads anew with MiXCR; each CDR3 protein has one entry. The data show roughly 260,000 distinct CDR3 sequences, 15% to 20% seen once. Regarding time point: newly diagnosed GD, antithyroid drugs for less than 3 months. The authors made the TCR library using RNA they extracted from PBMCs. The same data also contributed to another study, on T cells in Graves' hyperthyroidism and ophthalmopathy.

This material consisted of peripheral blood mononuclear cells (PBMCs), taken at new diagnosis, from a patient treated with antithyroid drugs. The receptors were gathered from a woman younger than 45 with Graves disease.

This clonotype was recorded at least ten times. V usage is TRBV3-1 and J usage is TRBJ1-2, with a tentative D call TRBD1 (6 bases). V gave up 0 bases and J gave up 2 bases, with 10 bases separating them. This CDR3 is 15 amino acids long. Germline V lookup: CDR1 LGHDT, CDR2 YNNKEL (reference sequence). The CDR3 DNA is TGTGCCAGCAGCCAAGATCCAGGGGCGAACTATGGCTACACCTTC. Protein: CASSQDPGANYGYTF.

The rearrangement joins TRBV18 to TRBJ1-4, with a weak D call TRBD1 (5 bases). This CDR3 is built from 15 residues. CDR1 is KGHSH, CDR2 LQKENI, per germline. V was cut by 2 bases and J by 6 bases, with 13 bases left in between. This CDR3 reads CASSPVGQGDEKLFF. In nucleotides, the CDR3 is TGTGCCAGCTCACCAGTTGGGCAGGGTGATGAAAAACTGTTTTTT.

This clonotype was picked up many times. V and J are TRBV3-1 and TRBJ1-2; weak D call: TRBD1 (5 bases). Trimming shortened V by 0 bases and J by 7 bases, and 12 bases separated the two germline ends. This CDR3 has 14 residues. Germline V gene data show CDR1 as LGHDT and CDR2 as YNNKEL (reference sequence). Written as DNA, the CDR3 is TGTGCCAGCAGCCAAGATTGGGGGGGACGTGGCTACACCTTC. Its protein product is CASSQDWGGRGYTF. The entire variable domain, with the rest obtained from reference TRBV3-1 and TRBJ1-2, is as follows: DTAVSQTPKYLVTQMGNDKSIKCEQNLGHDTMYWYKQDSKKFLKIMFSYNNKELIINETVPNRFSPKSPDKAHLNLHINSLELGDSAVYFCASSQDWGGRGYTFGSGTRLTVV.

This clonotype was recorded at least ten times. The rearrangement uses TRBV19 and TRBJ1-1; 8 bases fit TRBD1. From germline, CDR1 is LNHDA and CDR2 SQIVND (reference sequence). Trimming at V came to 5 bases and at J to 1 base, leaving 9 bases not matched to a gene. The length of the CDR3 is 16 residues. In DNA, the CDR3 is TGTGCCAGTAGTGGAGGTACCGGGACAGGGAACACTGAAGCTTTCTTT. This sequence encodes CASSGGTGTGNTEAFF.

V gene TRBV12-3 or TRBV12-4 combines with J gene TRBJ1-1, with D possibly matching TRBD1 (5 bases). V shed 6 bases and J shed 10 bases, with 24 bases lying between them. The CDR3 totals 15 residues. The CDR3 reads CASSPGGGLNAAAFF. The CDR3 DNA reads as TGTGCCAGCAGCCCCGGGGGGGGGTTAAACGCTGCAGCTTTCTTT.

This clonotype has at least ten counts. V and J are TRBV7-3 and TRBJ2-7; a weak D match, TRBD1 (7 bases). V dropped 7 bases and J dropped 0 bases, with 16 bases sitting between them. Germline V gives CDR1 SGHTA, CDR2 FQGTGA. This CDR3 comprises 15 residues. The DNA of the CDR3 is TGTGCCAGCACACCCGTGCGGGACAGCTCCTACGAGCAGTACTTC. Amino acids: CASTPVRDSSYEQYF.

This clonotype has ten or more counts. The chain couples TRBV11-2 to TRBJ1-1, with TRBD1 identical over 9 bases. The CDR3 extends over 14 amino acids. Per the germline V gene, CDR1 is SGHAT and CDR2 is FQNNGV. J lost 4 bases, V lost 6 bases, and 6 bases had no gene match. The chain's CDR3 is CASRRDRESTEAFF. The CDR3 DNA is TGTGCCAGCAGACGGGACAGGGAGTCCACTGAAGCTTTCTTT.

This clonotype was found many times. This chain connects TRBV5-6 to TRBJ2-5; 12 nucleotides agree with TRBD2. CDR1 is SGHDT and CDR2 is YYEEEE in the germline V gene. V lost 3 bases, J lost 4 bases, and 4 bases stayed unmatched. The CDR3 is 15 amino acids. This CDR3 reads CASSSLAGGGETQYF. The CDR3 bases are TGTGCCAGCAGCTCACTAGCGGGGGGAGGAGAGACCCAGTACTTC.

Many counts were recorded for this clonotype. The rearrangement links TRBV27 to TRBJ1-6; TRBD1 might be the D (5 bases). The CDR3 consists of 14 residues. The V and J ends lost 5 bases and 9 bases respectively, with 14 bases between them. Germline V gene data show CDR1 as MNHEY and CDR2 as SMNVEV (reference sequence). The CDR3 region is CASSLKPGGSPLHF. CDR3 coding DNA: TGTGCCAGCAGTCTCAAACCTGGGGGTTCACCCCTCCACTTT.

This chain connects TRBV5-5 to TRBJ2-3; D tentatively reads TRBD1 or TRBD2 (5 bases each). Per the germline V gene, CDR1 is SGHKS and CDR2 is YYEKEE (reference sequence). V was pared by 2 bases and J by 0 bases, with 10 bases between. This CDR3 region has 15 residues. The CDR3 nucleotides are TGTGCCAGCAGCTTACTAGGGGCGAGCACAGATACGCAGTATTTT. Residues: CASSLLGASTDTQYF.

In this sample, this clonotype turned up many times. V and J are TRBV6-1 and TRBJ1-6, with 8 bases matching TRBD1. V trimming: 6 bases; J trimming: 5 bases; junction bases outside the gene matches: 6. This CDR3 comprises 15 residues. Germline CDR1 MNHNS, CDR2 SASEGT. CDR3 sequence reads: CASRRWGQDNSPLHF. Written as DNA, the CDR3 is TGTGCCAGCAGAAGATGGGGACAGGATAATTCACCCCTCCACTTT.

The J gene is TRBJ2-3, the V gene TRBV30; 7 bases are a match to TRBD1. CDR1 and CDR2 (germline): GTSNPN, SVGIG (reference sequence). This CDR3 has 13 residues. V dropped 4 bases and J dropped 3; count of bases not matched to a gene: 4. CDR3 DNA sequence: TGTGCCTGGACCCCAGGGGGAACAGATACGCAGTATTTT. It yields the protein CAWTPGGTDTQYF.

This clonotype was detected many times. V and J are TRBV6-1 and TRBJ1-4; 8 nucleotides align to TRBD1. CDR1 and CDR2 (germline): MNHNS, SASEGT. The CDR3 is 16 residues long. V shed 6 bases and J 0 bases; nucleotides not matched to a gene: 6. CDR3 residues: CASRHGQGSTNEKLFF. The CDR3 region has the DNA TGTGCCAGCAGACACGGACAGGGTTCAACTAATGAAAAACTGTTTTTT.

This clonotype has more than one count but fewer than ten. This rearrangement joins TRBV25-1 to TRBJ1-3, with unresolved D. V was cut by 7 bases and J by 2 bases, with 15 bases left in between. Germline assignment: CDR1 MGHDK and CDR2 SYGVNS. The CDR3 runs to 15 residues. The CDR3 sequence is CASTPPGVAGNTIYF. The CDR3 region has the DNA TGTGCCAGCACTCCGCCTGGGGTCGCTGGAAACACCATATATTTT.

This clonotype has a count of ten or more. This chain uses TRBV6-1 with TRBJ1-5; no clear D gene. The CDR3 covers 13 residues. Germline V gene lookup returns CDR1 MNHNS and CDR2 SASEGT. Trimming took off 8 bases at V and 4 bases at J, with 12 bases between the two ends. The CDR3 DNA reads TGTGCCAGCCTCGGCGATCGGAATCAGCCCCAGCATTTT. Protein product: CASLGDRNQPQHF.